Listed here is a single T cell receptor beta chain. Repertoires were generated with immunoSEQ multiplex PCR, while TCRdb's copy carries only in-frame clones and drops some. The table includes tens of thousands of clones, more than 90% detected once. The sample is drawn from a study of blood T cell repertoires in COVID-19. Followed longitudinally, the Seattle patients had been enrolled during active infection. The CDR3 has 16 residues. Germline V lookup: CDR1 MNHEY, CDR2 SMNVEV (reference sequence). The V end lost 0 bases, the J end lost 8 bases, and 14 bases lay between the germline ends. This sequence originates from a man aged 45-60 years with COVID-19, enrolled during active disease. V usage is TRBV27 and J usage is TRBJ1-6; D possibly corresponds to TRBD1 (6 bases). Material for sequencing was peripheral blood. The CDR3 nucleotides read TGTGCCAGCAGTTTATCACGGGGGGCGTTTGATTCACCCCTCCACTTT. Amino acids: CASSLSRGAFDSPLHF.